The present TCR beta chain was sequenced within a study of cytomegalovirus exposure and HLA in healthy donors. Findings of the study overall: In most subjects, TCR beta sequences reportedly gave accurate predictions of HLA-A and HLA-B alleles. A later analysis linked a missense DCLRE1C variant to TCR beta V- and J-gene trimming.

The PCR employed 60 Vbeta primers together with 13 Jbeta primers. This table comes from immunoSEQ multiplex PCR, and its TCRdb copy is limited to in-frame clones, with some not included. Recorded for this sample: roughly 60,000 clones. The CDR3 runs 11 residues. Germline lookup yields CDR1 SGHVS and CDR2 FQNEAQ. Between the trimmed V and J ends, which lost 5 bases and 5 bases, there was a span of 6 bases. In regard to this clone: Its specificity is not known.

This chain joins TRBV7-8 and TRBJ1-1, with no clear D. Material for sequencing was PBMCs. The sequence was collected from a woman aged 18-29 years in good health and CMV-seronegative. In DNA, the CDR3 is TGTGCCAGCAGCCCACAAACTGAAGCTTTCTTT. Translating gives CASSPQTEAFF.